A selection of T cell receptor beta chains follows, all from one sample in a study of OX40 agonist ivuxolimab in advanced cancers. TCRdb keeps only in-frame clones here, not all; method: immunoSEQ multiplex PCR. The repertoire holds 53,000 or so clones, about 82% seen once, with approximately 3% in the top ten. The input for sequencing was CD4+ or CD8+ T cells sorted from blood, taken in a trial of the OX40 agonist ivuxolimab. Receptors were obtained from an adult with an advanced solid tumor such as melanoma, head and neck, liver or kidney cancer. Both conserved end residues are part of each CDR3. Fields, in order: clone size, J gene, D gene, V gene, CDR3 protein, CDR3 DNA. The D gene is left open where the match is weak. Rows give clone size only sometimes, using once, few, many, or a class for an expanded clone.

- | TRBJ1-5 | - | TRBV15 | CATSPPPGLGQPQHF | TGTGCCACCAGCCCACCCCCAGGGTTGGGTCAGCCCCAGCATTTT
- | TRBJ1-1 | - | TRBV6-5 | CASGGPLNTEAFF | TGTGCCAGCGGAGGTCCGCTGAACACTGAAGCTTTCTTT
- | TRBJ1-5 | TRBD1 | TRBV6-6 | CASSNSGQRNQPQHF | TGTGCCAGCAGTAACTCGGGACAGCGAAATCAGCCCCAGCATTTT
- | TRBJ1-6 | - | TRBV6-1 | CASRDRKDSPLHF | TGTGCCAGCAGAGACAGAAAAGATTCACCCCTCCACTTT
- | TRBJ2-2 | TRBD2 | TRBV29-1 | CSVVSGVNTGELFF | TGCAGCGTTGTTAGCGGGGTGAACACCGGGGAGCTGTTTTTT
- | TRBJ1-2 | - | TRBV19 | CASSRAQDYGYTF | TGTGCCAGTAGTCGGGCGCAGGACTATGGCTACACCTTC
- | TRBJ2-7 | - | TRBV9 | CASSLEPKGYEQYF | TGTGCCAGCAGCCTCGAGCCGAAGGGCTACGAGCAGTACTTC
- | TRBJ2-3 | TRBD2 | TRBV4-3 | CASSHSGTRTDTQYF | TGCGCCAGCAGCCATAGCGGGACCCGCACAGATACGCAGTATTTT
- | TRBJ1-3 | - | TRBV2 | CASRDSGNTIYF | TGTGCCAGCAGGGACTCTGGAAACACCATATATTTT
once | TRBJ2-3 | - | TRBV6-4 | CASSDSDQGTQYF | TGTGCCAGCAGTGACTCTGACCAGGGTACGCAGTATTTT
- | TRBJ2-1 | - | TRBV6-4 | CASSEQTSSGEQFF | TGTGCCAGCAGTGAACAGACTAGTTCGGGTGAGCAGTTCTTC
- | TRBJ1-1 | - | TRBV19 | CASSDIFEAFF | TGTGCCAGTAGTGATATCTTTGAAGCTTTCTTT
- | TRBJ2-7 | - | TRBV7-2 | CASSLGTNTYEQYF | TGTGCCAGCAGCTTAGGGACGAACACCTACGAGCAGTACTTC
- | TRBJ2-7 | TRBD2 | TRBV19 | CASSSGLAGDGPYEQYF | TGTGCCAGTAGTTCGGGACTAGCGGGAGATGGGCCTTACGAGCAGTACTTC
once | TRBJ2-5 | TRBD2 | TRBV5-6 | CASSRLSGRMETQYF | TGTGCCAGCAGCAGACTCAGCGGGAGGATGGAGACCCAGTACTTC
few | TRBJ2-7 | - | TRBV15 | CATSRDNFYEQYF | TGTGCCACCAGCAGAGATAACTTCTACGAGCAGTACTTC
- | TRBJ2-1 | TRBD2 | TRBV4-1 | CASSQVLISGRYEQFF | TGCGCCAGCAGCCAAGTGTTAATTAGCGGGAGGTATGAGCAGTTCTTC
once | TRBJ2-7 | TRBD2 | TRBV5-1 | CASSSTSGATYEQYF | TGCGCCAGCAGCTCGACTAGCGGGGCAACCTACGAGCAGTACTTC
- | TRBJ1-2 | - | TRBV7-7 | CASSLEQRFRYGYTF | TGTGCCAGCAGCTTAGAACAAAGATTCCGCTATGGCTACACCTTC
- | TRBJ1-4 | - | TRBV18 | CASSPRGHVEKLFF | TGTGCCAGCTCACCAAGGGGACATGTTGAAAAACTGTTTTTT
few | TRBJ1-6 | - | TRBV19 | CASSFRAPGSPLHF | TGTGCCAGTAGTTTCCGGGCCCCGGGCTCACCCCTCCACTTT
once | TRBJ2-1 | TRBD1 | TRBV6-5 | CASRTGVNEQFF | TGTGCCAGCAGGACAGGGGTCAATGAGCAGTTCTTC
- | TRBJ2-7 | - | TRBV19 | CASSKGSFYEQYF | TGTGCCAGTAGTAAAGGAAGCTTCTACGAGCAGTACTTC
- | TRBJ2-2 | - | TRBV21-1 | CASSVSWIINTGELFF | TGTGCCAGCAGCGTAAGCTGGATAATTAACACCGGGGAGCTGTTTTTT
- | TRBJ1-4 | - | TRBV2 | CASRAVEKLFF | TGTGCCAGCAGGGCGGTTGAAAAACTGTTTTTT
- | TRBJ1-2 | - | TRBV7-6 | CASSLAEGSGVYGYTF | TGTGCCAGCAGCTTAGCGGAAGGGAGCGGCGTATATGGCTACACCTTC
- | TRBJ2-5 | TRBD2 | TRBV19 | CASSIPTGTSGRIETQYF | TGTGCCAGTAGTATCCCCACCGGGACTAGCGGGAGAATTGAGACCCAGTACTTC
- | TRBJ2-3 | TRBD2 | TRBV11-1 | CASSSGASGGTDTQYF | TGTGCCAGCAGCTCCGGGGCTAGCGGGGGAACAGATACGCAGTATTTT
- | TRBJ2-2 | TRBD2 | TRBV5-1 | CASSLTSGKNTGELFF | TGCGCCAGCAGCTTGACCAGCGGGAAGAACACCGGGGAGCTGTTTTTT
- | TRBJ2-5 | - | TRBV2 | CASSAEGETQQYF | TGTGCCAGCAGTGCGGAGGGAGAAACCCAGCAGTACTTC
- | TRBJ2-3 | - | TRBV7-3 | CASSLGNRGGSTDTQYF | TGTGCCAGCAGCTTAGGAAACAGGGGGGGAAGCACAGATACGCAGTATTTT
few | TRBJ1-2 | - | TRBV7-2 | CASSLTGALGYTF | TGTGCCAGCAGCTTAACGGGGGCGTTGGGCTACACCTTC
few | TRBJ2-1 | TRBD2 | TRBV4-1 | CASRKTWRESGNEQFF | TGCGCCAGCAGGAAAACTTGGCGGGAGAGTGGAAATGAGCAGTTCTTC
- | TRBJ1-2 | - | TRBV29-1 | CSVGLGDGYTF | TGCAGCGTTGGGTTGGGGGATGGCTACACCTTC
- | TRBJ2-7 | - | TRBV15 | CATSRDLAAPSYEQYF | TGTGCCACCAGCAGAGATCTGGCGGCACCCTCCTACGAGCAGTACTTC
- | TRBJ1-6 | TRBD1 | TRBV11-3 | CASSLRDRVSSPLHF | TGTGCCAGCAGCTTAAGGGACAGGGTTTCTTCACCCCTCCACTTT
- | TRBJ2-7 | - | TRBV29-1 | CSVEQTYEQYF | TGCAGCGTTGAACAAACCTACGAGCAGTACTTC
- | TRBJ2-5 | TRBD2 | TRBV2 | CASGREDGRETQYF | TGTGCCAGCGGACGGGAGGACGGGAGAGAGACCCAGTACTTC
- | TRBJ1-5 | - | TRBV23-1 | CASSRPGTSRLRLSNQPQHF | TGCGCCAGCAGTCGGCCTGGGACTTCGAGGTTGAGGTTGAGCAATCAGCCCCAGCATTTT
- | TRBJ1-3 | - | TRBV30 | CAWSHPGNTIYF | TGTGCCTGGAGTCATCCTGGGAACACCATATATTTT
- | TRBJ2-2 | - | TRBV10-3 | CAISVVGELFF | TGTGCCATCAGTGTGGTCGGGGAGCTGTTTTTT
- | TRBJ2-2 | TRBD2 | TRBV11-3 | CASSISGNSGELFF | TGTGCCAGCAGCATTAGCGGGAACTCCGGGGAGCTGTTTTTT
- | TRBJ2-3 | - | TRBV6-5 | CASRDSGSITDTQYF | TGTGCCAGCAGAGATTCCGGGAGCATCACAGATACGCAGTATTTT
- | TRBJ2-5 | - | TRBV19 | CASSKAWGGAETQYF | TGTGCCAGTAGTAAGGCATGGGGTGGGGCAGAGACCCAGTACTTC
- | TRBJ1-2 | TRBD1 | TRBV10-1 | CASSAGGQGALGYTF | TGCGCCAGCAGTGCCGGCGGACAGGGGGCTCTTGGCTACACCTTC
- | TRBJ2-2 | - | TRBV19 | CASSRRETGELFF | TGTGCCAGTAGTCGGAGGGAAACCGGGGAGCTGTTTTTT